Each of the 8 T cell receptor beta chains below was sequenced from the same sample in a study of cytomegalovirus exposure and HLA in healthy donors. Primers: 60 Vbeta forward and 13 Jbeta reverse. The protocol was immunoSEQ multiplex PCR, while the TCRdb copy is restricted to in-frame clones and leaves out a portion. The table records approximately 180,000 clones, around 79% of them present only once. The sequenced material came from PBMCs. All receptors derive from a woman in her 50s in good health and CMV-seronegative.

CDR3 sequence reads: CASSPPGLAGGQETQYF. The CDR3 bases are TGTGCCAGCTCACCACCAGGACTAGCGGGAGGCCAAGAGACCCAGTACTTC. The J gene is TRBJ2-5, the V gene TRBV18, with 14 bases identical to TRBD2. The V segment lost 0 bases and the J segment 1 base; nucleotides outside the gene matches: 1. This CDR3 is built from 17 residues. From germline, CDR1 is KGHSH and CDR2 LQKENI.

The chain joins TRBV28 to TRBJ2-5; 8 bases are a match to TRBD1. CDR3 length equals 14 residues. Germline V gene lookup returns CDR1 MDHEN and CDR2 SYDVKM. Unmatched junction bases numbered 4, after V lost 2 bases and J lost 5 bases. This chain's CDR3 is CASSLLTGAETQYF. For the CDR3, the DNA is TGTGCCAGCAGTTTACTGACAGGGGCGGAGACCCAGTACTTC.

The J gene is TRBJ2-1, the V gene TRBV18, with 9 positions matching TRBD1. Germline trimming cut 5 bases from V and 5 bases from J; bases unmatched to any gene: 7. Germline values: CDR1 KGHSH, CDR2 LQKENI. This CDR3 spans 15 amino acids. For the CDR3, the DNA is TGTGCCAGCTCAATTGGGACAGGGCGAAACAATGAGCAGTTCTTC. This sequence encodes CASSIGTGRNNEQFF. Full variable domain (rest looked up from reference TRBV18 and TRBJ2-1): NAGVMQNPRHLVRRRGQEARLRCSPMKGHSHVYWYRQLPEEGLKFMVYLQKENIIDESGMPKERFSAEFPKEGPSILRIQQVVRGDSAAYFCASSIGTGRNNEQFFGPGTRLTVL.

This chain joins TRBV9 and TRBJ1-2; 8 nucleotides match TRBD1. Unmatched junction bases numbered 9, after V lost 0 bases and J lost 5 bases. CDR1 is SGDLS and CDR2 is YYNGEE in the germline V gene. There are 16 residues in the CDR3. The CDR3, as DNA: TGTGCCAGCAGCGTAGAAGGGACAGGAGCCCGATATGGCTACACCTTC. It yields the protein CASSVEGTGARYGYTF.

The chain joins TRBV23-1 to TRBJ2-7; TRBD2 aligns across 7 bases. TRBV23-1 is an open reading frame, and its role is uncertain. Trimming removed 5 bases from V and 4 bases from J; junction bases left unmatched: 17. CDR3 length equals 17 residues. This chain's CDR3 is CASSTRAGTTRLYEQYF. CDR3 coding DNA: TGCGCCAGCAGTACCCGGGCAGGGACTACGAGACTATACGAGCAGTACTTC.

The rearrangement links TRBV14 to TRBJ1-5; D remains unclear. Trimming left V 2 bases short and J 8 bases short, with 10 bases between. The CDR3 runs to 13 residues. In germline, CDR1 is SGHDN, CDR2 FVKESK. The CDR3, as DNA: TGTGCCAGCAGCCAATCTGCCGGTGAGCCCCAGCATTTT. Protein sequence: CASSQSAGEPQHF.

This chain uses TRBV7-2 with TRBJ1-5; D may be TRBD1 (5 bases). The CDR3 spans 13 residues. V was clipped by 5 bases and J by 4 bases, with 9 bases between them. Germline CDR1 reads SGHTA; CDR2 reads FQGNSA. CDR3 DNA: TGTGCCAGCAGCATGGACACAAATCAGCCCCAGCATTTT. Its translation is CASSMDTNQPQHF.

This clone was found a few times. The chain is built from TRBV5-1 and TRBJ1-1; D is uncertain. The CDR3 spans 13 residues. Germline V lookup: CDR1 SGHRS, CDR2 YFSETQ. Deletions cut 4 bases from V and 1 base from J, with 8 bases between. The CDR3 region has the DNA TGCGCCAGCAGCGCCCTAGCGAACACTGAAGCTTTCTTT. It yields the protein CASSALANTEAFF.